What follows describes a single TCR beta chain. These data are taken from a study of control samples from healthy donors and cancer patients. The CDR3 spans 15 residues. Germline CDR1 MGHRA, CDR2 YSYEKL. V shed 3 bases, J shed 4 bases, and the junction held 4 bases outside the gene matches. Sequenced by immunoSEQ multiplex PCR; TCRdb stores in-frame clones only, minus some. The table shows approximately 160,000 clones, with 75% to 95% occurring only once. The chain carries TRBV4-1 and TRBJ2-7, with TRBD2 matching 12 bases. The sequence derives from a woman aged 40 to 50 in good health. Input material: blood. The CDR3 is CASSHLAGGPYEQYF. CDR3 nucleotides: TGCGCCAGCAGCCACCTAGCGGGGGGGCCTTACGAGCAGTACTTC.